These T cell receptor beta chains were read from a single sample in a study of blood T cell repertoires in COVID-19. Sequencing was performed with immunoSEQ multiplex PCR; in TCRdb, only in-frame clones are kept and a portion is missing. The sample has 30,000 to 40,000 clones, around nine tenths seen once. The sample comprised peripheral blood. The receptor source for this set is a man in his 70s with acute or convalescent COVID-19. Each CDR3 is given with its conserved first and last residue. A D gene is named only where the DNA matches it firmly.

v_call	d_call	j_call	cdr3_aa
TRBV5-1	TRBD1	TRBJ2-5	CASSPTTGAQETQYF
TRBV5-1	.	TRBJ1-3	CASSLISGNTIYF
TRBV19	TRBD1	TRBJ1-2	CASSVPSGQIINYGYTF
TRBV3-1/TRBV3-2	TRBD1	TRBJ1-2	CASSQRTGILGDGYTF
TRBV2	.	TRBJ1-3	CASGEYSGNTIYF
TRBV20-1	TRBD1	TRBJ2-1	CSAQTGDEQFF
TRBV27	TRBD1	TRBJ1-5	CASRTGGNQPQHF
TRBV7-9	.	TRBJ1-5	CASSLGGDQPQHF
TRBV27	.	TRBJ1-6	CASRGAGNYNSPLHF
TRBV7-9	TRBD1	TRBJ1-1	CASSKTGGTEAFF
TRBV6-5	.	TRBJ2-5	CASSFGTEGETQYF
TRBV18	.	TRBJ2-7	CASSFDREVSYEQYF